A single sample is the source of the 32 T cell receptor beta chains below, sequenced in a study of spatial heterogeneity in lung cancer. General study findings and limits: Counts of expanded intratumoral alpha and beta TCRs tracked tumor mutation counts.

These TCRs' antigens remain unknown. Time point defined: sample taken at primary tumor resection. One entry per CDR3 protein, called by TCRdb with MiXCR from the 5' RACE reads. The sample yields 16,000 or so distinct CDR3 sequences, under 7.5% seen once. The sequences come from lung tumor tissue, collected at surgery. The receptors shown here come from a female donor with early-stage non-small cell lung cancer.

This clonotype was observed at least ten times. The rearrangement uses TRBV7-3 and TRBJ2-6; D is undetermined. V dropped 2 bases and J dropped 4 bases, with 12 bases sitting between them. This CDR3 has 16 residues. Germline CDR1 SGHTA, CDR2 FQGTGA. The chain's CDR3 is CASSLGHFAGANVLTF. As DNA, the CDR3 is TGTGCCAGCAGCTTAGGGCACTTCGCAGGGGCCAACGTCCTGACTTTC.

This clonotype was seen many times. The rearrangement uses TRBV5-1 and TRBJ2-5; the match to TRBD2 covers 8 bases. The trim removed 9 bases at V and 5 bases at J, leaving 9 bases unmatched. The CDR3 contains 13 residues. Germline assignment: CDR1 SGHRS and CDR2 YFSETQ. CDR3 amino acids: CATRRGVEETQYF. CDR3 DNA sequence: TGCGCCACCCGGCGGGGGGTCGAGGAGACCCAGTACTTC.

This clonotype was counted ten times or more. J is TRBJ2-3 and V is TRBV12-3 or TRBV12-4; 8 nucleotides line up with TRBD2. This CDR3 is 14 amino acids long. V trimming: 2 bases; J trimming: 8 bases; junction bases outside the gene matches: 6. The CDR3 DNA sequence: TGTGCCAGCAGTTTAATAGCGGGGACGGTTACGCAGTATTTT. It translates to CASSLIAGTVTQYF.

This clonotype showed up many times. The chain recombines TRBV12-5 with TRBJ1-1; TRBD1 agrees at 8 bases. CDR3 length equals 12 residues. The trim removed 5 bases at V and 11 bases at J, leaving 7 bases unmatched. The germline CDR1 and CDR2 sequences are LGHNT and FRNRAP. The CDR3 spells CASGPDRVTAFF. In nucleotides, the CDR3 is TGTGCTAGTGGTCCGGACAGGGTGACCGCTTTCTTT.

The table lists this clonotype with a few counts. The gene calls are TRBV20-1 and TRBJ1-5; TRBD1 matches 7 bases. J was trimmed by 11 bases and V by 2 bases; bases with no gene match: 12. The CDR3 totals 14 residues. CDR1 is DFQATT, CDR2 SNEGSKA, per germline (reference sequence). The CDR3 sequence: CSARPLTTGRTQHF. The DNA for the CDR3 is TGCAGTGCTAGACCTCTGACGACAGGGCGGACCCAGCATTTT.

V gene TRBV6-4 combines with J gene TRBJ2-7; D remains ambiguous. With 8 bases removed from V and 2 bases from J, the gap between germline ends came to 13 bases. This CDR3 comprises 13 residues. Germline CDR1 is MRHNA and CDR2 is SNTAGT. The CDR3 DNA reads as TGTGCCAGCGGCGACTTACCGACCTACGAGCAGTACTTC. Translation gives CASGDLPTYEQYF.

Many counts were recorded for this clonotype. This rearrangement joins TRBV6-2 or TRBV6-3 to TRBJ2-2; the D gene is possibly TRBD2 (6 bases). CDR1 and CDR2 from the germline V gene are MNHEY and SVGEGT. The V end was cut by 10 bases, the J end by 3 bases, with 15 bases between. The CDR3 totals 14 residues. CDR3 region: CATSRDWHTGELFF. CDR3 sequence (DNA): TGTGCCACCTCCCGGGACTGGCACACCGGGGAGCTGTTTTTT.

This clonotype was found many times. The rearrangement links TRBV29-1 to TRBJ1-5, with D uncertain. The CDR3 extends over 13 amino acids. The ends were cut back, 5 bases at V and 0 bases at J, with 8 bases in the middle. From germline, CDR1 is SQVTM and CDR2 ANQGSEA. As DNA, the CDR3 is TGCAGCGTTTTGACCAGTAGCAATCAGCCCCAGCATTTT. This gives the protein CSVLTSSNQPQHF.

This clonotype came up many times. The V gene is TRBV6-5, the J gene TRBJ1-1; D gene unclear. CDR1 and CDR2 (germline): MNHEY, SVGAGI. Trimming cost V 5 bases and J 0 bases, with 7 bases left between them. This CDR3 contains 13 residues. The CDR3 DNA reads TGTGCCAGCAGTCGGACTGTGAACACTGAAGCTTTCTTT. Protein product: CASSRTVNTEAFF.

This clonotype was found many times. This chain connects TRBV28 to TRBJ2-3, with 10 bases matching TRBD2. This CDR3 region has 17 residues. Germline V gene sequence: CDR1 MDHEN, CDR2 SYDVKM. V lost 6 bases and J lost 4; bases outside the gene matches: 13. The CDR3 DNA sequence: TGTGCCAGCAGACCGAGGAGCGGGGGGGAATGGGCAGATACGCAGTATTTT. Encoded protein: CASRPRSGGEWADTQYF.

This clonotype was seen at least ten times. CDR3 DNA sequence: TGTGCCAGCAGTTCCCTTATTAGCGGGGCCCCGGGGGATACGCAGTATTTT. Its protein product is CASSSLISGAPGDTQYF. The V gene is TRBV6-6, the J gene TRBJ2-3; 8 nucleotides line up with TRBD2. The CDR3 is made up of 17 amino acids. From germline, CDR1 is MNHNY and CDR2 SVGAGI (reference sequence). Trimming cost V 4 bases and J 6 bases; bases outside gene matches: 15.

This clonotype was observed many times. This sequence joins TRBV7-4 and TRBJ2-1; 11 bases match TRBD2. In germline, CDR1 is SGHVT, CDR2 SQSDAQ. The ends lost 0 bases at V and 5 bases at J; junction bases unmatched: 3. The length of the CDR3 is 16 residues. The CDR3 region is CASSLASGGADNEQFF. CDR3 nucleotide sequence: TGTGCCAGCAGCTTAGCTAGCGGGGGGGCCGACAATGAGCAGTTCTTC.

This chain links TRBV4-1 with TRBJ2-2; D possibly uses TRBD1 or TRBD2 (5 bases each). This CDR3 is built from 16 residues. Germline V gene lookup returns CDR1 MGHRA and CDR2 YSYEKL. V dropped 4 bases and J dropped 5 bases, with 17 bases sitting between them. The CDR3 sequence is CASSPTGWGSTGELFF. The CDR3 DNA follows: TGCGCCAGCAGCCCCACCGGGTGGGGGTCGACCGGGGAGCTGTTTTTT.

This clonotype has a handful of counts. V gene TRBV28 combines with J gene TRBJ2-7; D call uncertain. The V gene lost 0 bases and the J gene lost 0 bases, with 6 bases spanning the gap. The CDR3 is 14 residues long. CDR1 is MDHEN, CDR2 SYDVKM, per germline. In DNA form, the CDR3 reads TGTGCCAGCAGTTTATGGGTCACCTCCTACGAGCAGTACTTC. This gives the protein CASSLWVTSYEQYF. Looking up the rest from reference TRBV28 and TRBJ2-7 gives the full variable domain: DVKVTQSSRYLVKRTGEKVFLECVQDMDHENMFWYRQDPGLGLRLIYFSYDVKMKEKGDIPEGYSVSREKKERFSLILESASTNQTSMYLCASSLWVTSYEQYFGPGTRLTVT.

This CDR3 is CASSQDQAGPNYGYTF. The CDR3 DNA reads TGTGCCAGCAGCCAAGATCAGGCAGGGCCTAACTATGGCTACACCTTC. The chain is built from TRBV4-2 and TRBJ1-2; TRBD1 is a possible D gene (5 bases). The germline V gene has CDR1 LGHNA and CDR2 YNFKEQ. Trimming pared 0 bases from V and 0 bases from J, leaving 11 bases between. CDR3 length: 16 residues.

This sequence joins TRBV6-5 and TRBJ2-3; possible D gene TRBD2, 6 bases. CDR3 length equals 15 residues. The germline V gene has CDR1 MNHEY and CDR2 SVGAGI. V was cut by 4 bases and J by 2 bases, with 13 bases left in between. CDR3 in DNA: TGTGCCAGCAGTTGGGACTCTCCTAACACAGATACGCAGTATTTT. Translation: CASSWDSPNTDTQYF.

This clonotype was recorded at least ten times. V is TRBV6-6 and J is TRBJ2-7; TRBD2 agrees at 11 bases. CDR3 size: 14 residues. Germline values: CDR1 MNHNY, CDR2 SVGAGI (reference sequence). V lost 6 bases and J lost 2; bases outside the gene matches: 3. CDR3 coding DNA: TGTGCCAGCAGGCCTAGCGGGGGGACCTACGAGCAGTACTTC. Translated, it gives CASRPSGGTYEQYF.

This clonotype has at least ten counts. The chain has TRBV10-3 and TRBJ1-2; TRBD1 is a possible D gene (6 bases). The germline gives CDR1 ENHRY, CDR2 SYGVKD. The V gene lost 3 bases and the J gene lost 0 bases, with 14 bases spanning the gap. The CDR3 runs 16 residues. The CDR3: CAISDILQGANYGYTF. CDR3 coding DNA: TGTGCCATCAGTGACATCCTACAGGGAGCTAACTATGGCTACACCTTC.

This sequence joins TRBV20-1 and TRBJ2-5, with 11 bases that match TRBD2. V lost 4 bases and J lost 1; bases outside the gene matches: 8. Germline V CDR1 and CDR2: DFQATT, SNEGSKA (reference sequence). The CDR3 spans 16 residues. CDR3 sequence: CSANGLAGGTQETQYF. In nucleotides, the CDR3 is TGCAGTGCTAACGGACTAGCGGGCGGAACCCAAGAGACCCAGTACTTC.

CDR3 region: CATSRDGPGEGYTF. Here the CDR3 DNA reads TGTGCCACCAGCAGAGATGGTCCAGGGGAAGGCTACACCTTC. V gene TRBV15 combines with J gene TRBJ1-2, with D maybe TRBD1 (6 bases). In germline, CDR1 is LNHNV, CDR2 YYDKDF (reference sequence). The CDR3 is made up of 14 amino acids. Trimming removed 0 bases from V and 8 bases from J, with 13 bases in between.

This clonotype was seen at least ten times. This chain uses TRBV9 with TRBJ2-7, with D perhaps TRBD1 (6 bases). Trimming left V 3 bases short and J 6 bases short, with 13 bases between. The CDR3 is 13 amino acids. The germline V gene encodes CDR1 SGDLS and CDR2 YYNGEE. CDR3 sequence reads: CASSALGAVEQYF. As DNA, the CDR3 is TGTGCCAGCAGCGCCCTGGGGGCGGTCGAGCAGTACTTC.

The V and J genes are TRBV20-1 and TRBJ2-3, with TRBD2 identical over 11 bases. The CDR3 extends over 14 amino acids. Germline V gene data show CDR1 as DFQATT and CDR2 as SNEGSKA (reference sequence). V lost 7 bases and J lost 0; bases outside the gene matches: 3. The chain's CDR3 is CSVIAGGSTDTQYF. The CDR3 DNA reads TGCAGTGTCATAGCGGGGGGGAGCACAGATACGCAGTATTTT.

This clonotype was seen a handful of times. The V and J genes are TRBV7-2 and TRBJ2-7, with D possibly matching TRBD2 (5 bases). The CDR3 has 12 amino acids. Germline V CDR1 and CDR2: SGHTA, FQGNSA. V was clipped by 1 base and J by 7 bases, with 8 bases between them. The CDR3 loop is CASSLVVAEQYF. DNA for the CDR3: TGTGCCAGCAGCTTAGTGGTAGCGGAGCAGTACTTC.

Comments on this clonotype: Being one base from a much bigger clone, this may be a read error. The chain employs TRBV28 and TRBJ2-1; D is perhaps TRBD1 (6 bases). The CDR3 contains 19 residues. Per germline, CDR1 MDHEN and CDR2 SYDVKM. The CDR3 DNA reads as TGTGCCGGCAGTCCCGAAGGTCCCATGGCAACAGGGTCCTACAATGAGCAGTTCTTC. Its translation: CAGSPEGPMATGSYNEQFF.

In this sample, this clonotype is medium-sized (0.01 to 0.1%). The CDR3 loop is CASSLALGFADTQYF. The CDR3 DNA sequence: TGTGCCAGCAGTTTAGCGCTCGGATTCGCCGATACGCAGTATTTT. The rearrangement joins TRBV12-3 or TRBV12-4 to TRBJ2-3; no reliable D call. The V end was cut by 0 bases, the J end by 6 bases, with 13 bases between. The CDR3 sequence is 15 residues long.

This clonotype has a count of ten or more. The chain has TRBV6-2 or TRBV6-3 and TRBJ2-7; the match to TRBD2 covers 7 bases. The CDR3 is 14 amino acids. The junction had 10 bases not matched to a gene; V was cut back by 8 bases and J by 3 bases. In germline, CDR1 is MNHEY, CDR2 SVGEGT. The DNA for the CDR3 is TGTGCCAGCCTACAACCACGGGGGGTCTACGAGCAGTACTTC. Translation gives CASLQPRGVYEQYF.

This clonotype was observed many times. This chain joins TRBV7-9 and TRBJ2-5; 9 nucleotides agree with TRBD2. J lost 5 bases, V lost 5 bases, and 3 bases had no gene match. Germline CDR1 is SEHNR and CDR2 is FQNEAQ (reference sequence). The CDR3 runs to 13 residues. CDR3 DNA: TGTGCCAGCAGCCAGCGGGGGGAGGAGACCCAGTACTTC. Its translation: CASSQRGEETQYF.

This clonotype was seen ten or more times. The V call is TRBV7-2, the J call TRBJ2-5; the match to TRBD2 covers 8 bases. The J segment lost 5 bases and the V segment lost 4 bases, leaving 9 bases of the junction unmatched. The CDR3 is 15 residues long. Per germline, CDR1 SGHTA and CDR2 FQGNSA. CDR3 coding DNA: TGTGCCAGCAGCTCACGGCGGGGGGCCGGGGAGACCCAGTACTTC. It specifies CASSSRRGAGETQYF.

This clonotype has more than one count but fewer than ten. The rearrangement uses TRBV11-2 and TRBJ2-5; D not resolved. Trimming pared 4 bases from V and 1 base from J, leaving 7 bases between. The CDR3 has 13 amino acids. Germline V gene sequence: CDR1 SGHAT, CDR2 FQNNGV. The CDR3 DNA sequence: TGTGCCAGCAGCTCCTTCGGCCAAGAGACCCAGTACTTC. Its protein is CASSSFGQETQYF. The full variable domain, its missing parts supplied by reference TRBV11-2 and TRBJ2-5, is EAGVAQSPRYKIIEKRQSVAFWCNPISGHATLYWYQQILGQGPKLLIQFQNNGVVDDSQLPKDRFSAERLKGVDSTLKIQPAKLEDSAVYLCASSSFGQETQYFGPGTRLLVL.

The J gene is TRBJ1-1, the V gene TRBV6-1; D is uncertain. Trimming removed 6 bases from V and 2 bases from J, with 10 bases in between. CDR3 size: 13 residues. Germline V gene lookup returns CDR1 MNHNS and CDR2 SASEGT. The CDR3 loop reads CASSGPANTEAFF. The CDR3 coding sequence is TGTGCCAGCAGCGGGCCCGCCAACACTGAAGCTTTCTTT.

The chain joins TRBV6-1 to TRBJ1-4; tentative D call: TRBD1 (6 bases). The CDR3 has 14 amino acids. V lost 1 base and J lost 5, with 8 bases in between. Germline-derived CDR1 and CDR2 are MNHNS and SASEGT. Here the CDR3 reads CASSEGDTNEKLFF. In nucleotides, the CDR3 is TGTGCCAGCAGTGAAGGGGACACCAATGAAAAACTGTTTTTT.

This clonotype was seen at least ten times. J is TRBJ2-7 and V is TRBV20-1, with 7 bases matching TRBD2. This CDR3 is 13 amino acids long. J gave up 2 bases and V 3 bases, and 4 bases lay outside the gene matches. The germline V gene has CDR1 DFQATT and CDR2 SNEGSKA (reference sequence). CDR3: CSASWGGAYEQYF. The CDR3, as DNA: TGCAGTGCTAGTTGGGGGGGAGCCTACGAGCAGTACTTC.